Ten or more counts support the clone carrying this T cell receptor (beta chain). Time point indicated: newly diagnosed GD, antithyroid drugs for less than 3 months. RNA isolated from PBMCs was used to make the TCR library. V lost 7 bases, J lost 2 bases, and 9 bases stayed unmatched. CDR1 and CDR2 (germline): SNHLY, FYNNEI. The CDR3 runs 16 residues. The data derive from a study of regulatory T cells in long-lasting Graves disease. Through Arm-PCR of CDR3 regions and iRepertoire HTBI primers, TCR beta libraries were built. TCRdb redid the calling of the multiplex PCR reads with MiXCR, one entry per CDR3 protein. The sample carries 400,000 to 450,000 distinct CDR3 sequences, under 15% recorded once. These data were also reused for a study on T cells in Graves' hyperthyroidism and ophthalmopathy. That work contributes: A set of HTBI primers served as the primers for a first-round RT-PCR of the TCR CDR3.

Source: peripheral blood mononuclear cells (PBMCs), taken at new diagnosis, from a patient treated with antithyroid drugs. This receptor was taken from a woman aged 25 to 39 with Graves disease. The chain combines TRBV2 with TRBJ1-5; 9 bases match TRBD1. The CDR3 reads CASNRGRAVGNQPQHF. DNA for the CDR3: TGTGCCAGCAACAGGGGGCGCGCTGTTGGCAATCAGCCCCAGCATTTT.